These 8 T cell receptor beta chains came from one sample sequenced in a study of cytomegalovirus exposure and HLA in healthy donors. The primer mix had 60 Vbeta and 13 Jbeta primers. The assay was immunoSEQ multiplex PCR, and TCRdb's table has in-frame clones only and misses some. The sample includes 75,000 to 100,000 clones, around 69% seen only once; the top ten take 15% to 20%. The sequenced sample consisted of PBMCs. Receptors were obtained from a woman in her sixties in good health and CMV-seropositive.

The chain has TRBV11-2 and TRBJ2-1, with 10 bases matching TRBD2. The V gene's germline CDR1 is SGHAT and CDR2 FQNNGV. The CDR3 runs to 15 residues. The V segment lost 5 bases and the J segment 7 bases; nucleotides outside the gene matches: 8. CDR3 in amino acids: CASSVLGLAINEQFF. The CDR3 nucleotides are TGTGCCAGCAGCGTCTTGGGACTAGCGATAAATGAGCAGTTCTTC.

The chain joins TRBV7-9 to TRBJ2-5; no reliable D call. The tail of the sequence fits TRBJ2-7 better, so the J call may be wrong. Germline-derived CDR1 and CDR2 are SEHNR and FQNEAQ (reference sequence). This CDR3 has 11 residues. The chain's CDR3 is CASSYNYEQYF. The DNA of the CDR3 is TGTGCCAGCAGCTATAACTACGAGCAGTACTTC.

As DNA, the CDR3 is TGTGCCAGCAGCCATCATCGGACAGGAGATAATTCACCCCTCCACTTT. Translated: CASSHHRTGDNSPLHF. The J gene is TRBJ1-6, the V gene TRBV13; 7 bases map to TRBD1. Trimming removed 5 bases from V and 5 bases from J; junction bases left unmatched: 9. Germline V CDR1 and CDR2: PRHDT, FYEKMQ (reference sequence). This CDR3 comprises 16 residues.

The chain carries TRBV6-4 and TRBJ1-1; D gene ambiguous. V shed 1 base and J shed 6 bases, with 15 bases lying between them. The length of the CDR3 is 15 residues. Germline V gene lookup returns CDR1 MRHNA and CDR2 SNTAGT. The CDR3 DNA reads TGTGCCAGCAGTGACTATCCCGGAGGTGGATCTGAAGCTTTCTTT. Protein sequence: CASSDYPGGGSEAFF.

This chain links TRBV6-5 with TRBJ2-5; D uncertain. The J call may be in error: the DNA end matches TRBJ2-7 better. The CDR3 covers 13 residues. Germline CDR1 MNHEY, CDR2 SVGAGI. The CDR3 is CASSYYSSYEQYF. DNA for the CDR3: TGTGCCAGCAGTTATTACAGCTCCTACGAGCAGTACTTC.

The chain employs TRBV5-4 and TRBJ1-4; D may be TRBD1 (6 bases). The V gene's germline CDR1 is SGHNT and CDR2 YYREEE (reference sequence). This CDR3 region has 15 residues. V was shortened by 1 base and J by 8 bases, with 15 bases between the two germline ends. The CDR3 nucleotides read TGTGCCAGCAGCTTGTGGATAGGGGGAAGGGAAAAACTGTTTTTT. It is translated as CASSLWIGGREKLFF.

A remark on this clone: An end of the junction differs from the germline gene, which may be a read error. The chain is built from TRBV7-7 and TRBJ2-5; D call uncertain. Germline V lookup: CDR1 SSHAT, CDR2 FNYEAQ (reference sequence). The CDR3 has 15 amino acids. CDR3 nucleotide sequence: TGTGCTAGCAGCTTAGGTAGACATTACCAAGAGACCCAGTACTTC. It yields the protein CASSLGRHYQETQYF. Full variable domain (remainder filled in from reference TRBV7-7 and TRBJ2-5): GAGVSQSPRYKVTKRGQDVTLRCDPISSHATLYWYQQALGQGPEFLTYFNYEAQPDKSGLPSDRFSAERPEGSISTLTIQRTEQRDSAMYRCASSLGRHYQETQYFGPGTRLLVL.

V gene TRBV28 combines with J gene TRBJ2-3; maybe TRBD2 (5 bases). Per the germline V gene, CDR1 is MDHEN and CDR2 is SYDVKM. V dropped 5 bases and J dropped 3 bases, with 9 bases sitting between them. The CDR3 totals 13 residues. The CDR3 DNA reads TGTGCCAGCAGTCGGGATGGAACAGATACGCAGTATTTT. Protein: CASSRDGTDTQYF.